The clone carrying this T cell receptor beta chain was seen repeatedly, ten times or more. Its target is unknown. Time point: patch test 1, 2 weeks after DPC sensitization. As for treatment: therapeutic diphenylcyclopropenone sensitization with weekly scalp DPC. Alopecia patients between 18 and 70 years old and suitable for DPC were used as donors. CDR1 is DFQATT and CDR2 is SNEGSKA in the germline V gene (reference sequence). This CDR3 is 14 amino acids long. Trimming took 6 bases from V and 0 from J, leaving 13 bases between them. Individual cDNA molecules each carried unique molecular identifiers attached by the library. One entry per CDR3 protein results from TCRdb running MiXCR on the RACE reads. The table has tens of thousands of distinct CDR3 sequences, approximately 10% seen once. These data come from a study of human T cells and chemical hapten exposure. Study summary: TCR yields per sample varied mostly from small pooled library volume differences.

Overall study findings and caveats: No change in TCRs above 1 in 1000 frequency was produced by DPC sensitization.

Source: whole blood, taken in connection with sensitization to the hapten diphenylcyclopropenone (DPC). The chain has TRBV20-1 and TRBJ2-3, with D perhaps matching TRBD2 (5 bases). This clonotype was sampled from an older woman with alopecia areata. Some clones in this sample may be carry-over from other donors' samples. Here the CDR3 reads CSARLTGSTDTQYF. The CDR3 DNA sequence: TGCAGTGCCCGACTGACGGGAAGCACAGATACGCAGTATTTT.